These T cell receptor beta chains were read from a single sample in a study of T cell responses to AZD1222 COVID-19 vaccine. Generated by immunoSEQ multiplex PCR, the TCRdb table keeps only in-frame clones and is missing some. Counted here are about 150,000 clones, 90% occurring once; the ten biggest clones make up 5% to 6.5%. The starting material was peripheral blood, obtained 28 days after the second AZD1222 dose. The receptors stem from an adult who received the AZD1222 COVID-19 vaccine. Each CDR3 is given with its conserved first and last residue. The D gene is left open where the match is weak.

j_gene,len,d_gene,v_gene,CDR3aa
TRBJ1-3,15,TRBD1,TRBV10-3,CAITRDSSSGNTIYF
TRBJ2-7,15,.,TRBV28,CASSTSGPNHYEQYF
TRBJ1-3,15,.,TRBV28,CASSLSSSSGNTIYF
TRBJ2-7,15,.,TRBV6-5,CASSYLDTSSYEQYF
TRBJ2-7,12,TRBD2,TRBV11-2,CASSLWREPKYF
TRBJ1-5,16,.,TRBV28,CASSFSSRGGGQPQHF
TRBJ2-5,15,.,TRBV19,CASSIDTRVEETQYF
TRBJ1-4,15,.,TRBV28,CASSLPTPRGEKLFF
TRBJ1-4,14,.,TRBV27,CATAGGATNEKLFF
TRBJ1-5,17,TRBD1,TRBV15,CATSKGGTGLSNQPQHF
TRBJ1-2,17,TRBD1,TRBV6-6,CASSRARTGTGSYGYTF